These 6 T cell receptor beta chains came from one sample sequenced in a study of identical twins. TCRdb fed the 5' RACE reads into MiXCR, producing one record per CDR3 protein. The sample lists fewer than 450,000 distinct CDR3 sequences; 9% were seen once. Source material: naive T cells sorted from blood. All receptors come from a woman between 50 and 59 years old in good health.

This clonotype has a handful of counts. The chain joins TRBV20-1 to TRBJ2-1; tentative D call: TRBD2 (5 bases). V was shortened by 5 bases and J by 7 bases, with 15 bases between the two germline ends. Germline CDR1 reads DFQATT; CDR2 reads SNEGSKA (reference sequence). The CDR3 is 13 amino acids. The CDR3 DNA reads TGCAGTGCTTCCTACGGGATGACGAATGAGCAGTTCTTC. Protein product: CSASYGMTNEQFF.

There are a few counts of this clonotype. The J gene is TRBJ2-1, the V gene TRBV6-6, with unresolved D. The CDR3 consists of 14 residues. Germline CDR1 and CDR2: MNHNY and SVGAGI (reference sequence). V was cut by 3 bases and J by 9 bases, with 15 bases left in between. For the CDR3, the DNA is TGTGCCAGCAGTTATTCAACGGTGTCGCCTGAGCAGTTCTTC. This sequence encodes CASSYSTVSPEQFF.

The rearrangement uses TRBV20-1 and TRBJ2-3; tentatively, D is TRBD2 (5 bases). The CDR3 is 15 amino acids. Trimming took 5 bases from V and 4 from J, leaving 19 bases between them. Germline V gene sequence: CDR1 DFQATT, CDR2 SNEGSKA (reference sequence). CDR3 protein: CSADLLVSVPDTQYF. CDR3 nucleotides: TGCAGTGCTGACTTACTAGTTTCCGTGCCAGATACGCAGTATTTT.

This clonotype was detected a few times. The chain links TRBV6-5 to TRBJ2-1; 10 bases agree with TRBD2. The CDR3 totals 18 residues. The junction had 13 bases not matched to a gene; V was cut back by 6 bases and J by 2 bases. Germline CDR1 reads MNHEY; CDR2 reads SVGAGI. This chain's CDR3 is CASSKTSGLNEPYNEQFF. CDR3 nucleotides: TGTGCCAGCAGCAAGACTAGCGGGTTGAACGAGCCCTACAATGAGCAGTTCTTC.

The chain joins TRBV19 to TRBJ2-1; D is perhaps TRBD1 (6 bases). The V end lost 3 bases, the J end lost 9 bases, and 9 bases lay between the germline ends. Germline-derived CDR1 and CDR2 are LNHDA and SQIVND (reference sequence). CDR3 length: 12 amino acids. The CDR3 is CASSIGGVEQFF. The CDR3 DNA is TGTGCCAGTAGTATTGGGGGCGTTGAGCAGTTCTTC.

The genes are TRBV20-1 and TRBJ2-7, with 7 bases that match TRBD1. This CDR3 region has 15 residues. From germline, CDR1 is DFQATT and CDR2 SNEGSKA (reference sequence). V gave up 5 bases and J gave up 0 bases; unmatched junction bases: 10. This CDR3 reads CSAHPLDRPSYEQYV. The CDR3 bases are TGCAGTGCTCACCCCCTGGACAGGCCCTCCTACGAGCAGTACGTC.